The 32 T cell receptor beta chains below come from one sample, sequenced in a study of T cells in Graves' hyperthyroidism and ophthalmopathy. RNA transcripts provided the source from which TCR beta CDR3 regions were amplified. The TCR CDR3 first-round RT-PCR relied on the HTBI primer set. One entry per CDR3 protein results from TCRdb running MiXCR on the multiplex PCR reads. The data contain under 350,000 distinct CDR3 sequences, over 15% of them singletons. The sequenced sample consisted of blood. Every receptor here comes from a woman aged 55 to 70 with Graves' ophthalmopathy.

This clonotype was counted at least ten times. V is TRBV2 and J is TRBJ2-3; the D gene is possibly TRBD2 (5 bases). V lost 4 bases to trimming and J lost 1 base, with 15 bases between them. The CDR3 is 16 amino acids. The germline V gene encodes CDR1 SNHLY and CDR2 FYNNEI. The CDR3 protein is CASSGSASQRTDTQYF. The CDR3 DNA follows: TGTGCCAGCAGTGGGTCGGCTAGCCAACGCACAGATACGCAGTATTTT.

This clonotype appeared a few times. V is TRBV7-6 and J is TRBJ1-5, with TRBD1 matching 7 bases. The CDR3 length is 15 residues. V lost 5 bases, J lost 6 bases, and 10 bases stayed unmatched. The V gene's germline CDR1 is SGHVS and CDR2 FNYEAQ. The CDR3 protein is CASSPRTGLGQPQHF. CDR3 sequence (DNA): TGTGCCAGCAGCCCCCGGACAGGCCTTGGTCAGCCCCAGCATTTT.

This clonotype was observed many times. The chain combines TRBV9 with TRBJ2-1; D tentatively reads TRBD1 or TRBD2 (6 bases each). The germline V gene has CDR1 SGDLS and CDR2 YYNGEE. The CDR3 contains 19 residues. Trimming removed 0 bases at V and 1 base at J, with 20 bases between. The CDR3 nucleotides are TGTGCCAGCAGCGTAGCTCAGGGTCATCGGGGGCTGTCCTACAATGAGCAGTTCTTC. Encoded protein: CASSVAQGHRGLSYNEQFF.

The chain is built from TRBV5-1 and TRBJ2-1; D not resolved. The CDR3 has 15 amino acids. V lost 0 bases and J lost 4, with 11 bases in between. Germline V gives CDR1 SGHRS, CDR2 YFSETQ. CDR3 coding DNA: TGCGCCAGCAGCTTGGACCGTGGCATATACAATGAGCAGTTCTTC. Translated: CASSLDRGIYNEQFF.

This chain joins TRBV7-9 and TRBJ2-5; D might be TRBD1 (6 bases). V was trimmed by 6 bases and J by 5 bases, leaving 25 bases between them. The CDR3 has 17 residues. In germline, CDR1 is SEHNR, CDR2 FQNEAQ (reference sequence). The CDR3 sequence is CASRKSGEPPGAETQYF. In DNA form, the CDR3 reads TGTGCCAGCAGAAAGAGTGGTGAGCCTCCAGGGGCTGAGACCCAGTACTTC.

This clonotype was picked up one time. This clone may be a read error of a much larger clone one base away. The chain employs TRBV28 and TRBJ1-2; D may be TRBD1 (5 bases). Germline CDR1 reads MDHEN; CDR2 reads SYDVKM. The CDR3 is made up of 15 amino acids. The CDR3 is CASRLTGPRRYGYTF. Written as DNA, the CDR3 is TGTGCCAGCCGTTTAACGGGACCCAGACGCTATGGCTACACCTTC.

This clonotype has ten or more counts. The rearrangement joins TRBV2 to TRBJ2-3; 8 bases align to TRBD1. V dropped 4 bases and J dropped 6; count of bases not matched to a gene: 3. Germline lookup yields CDR1 SNHLY and CDR2 FYNNEI. The CDR3 is 13 residues long. CDR3 sequence (DNA): TGTGCCAGCAGTGGACAGGGGATGGATACGCAGTATTTT. Its protein product is CASSGQGMDTQYF. The full variable domain, its missing parts supplied by reference TRBV2 and TRBJ2-3, is EPEVTQTPSHQVTQMGQEVILRCVPISNHLYFYWYRQILGQKVEFLVSFYNNEISEKSEIFDDQFSVERPDGSNFTLKIRSTKLEDSAMYFCASSGQGMDTQYFGPGTRLTVL.

V is TRBV5-6 and J is TRBJ1-4, with 7 bases matching TRBD1. The ends lost 7 bases at V and 0 bases at J; junction bases unmatched: 0. The CDR3 sequence is 13 residues long. Germline lookup yields CDR1 SGHDT and CDR2 YYEEEE. DNA of the CDR3: TGTGCCAGCGGGACAGCAACTAATGAAAAACTGTTTTTT. This encodes CASGTATNEKLFF.

This clonotype turned up a few times. CDR3: CASKVEGNNEKLFF. CDR3 nucleotide sequence: TGTGCCAGCAAAGTGGAGGGTAATAATGAAAAACTGTTTTTT. The chain has TRBV28 and TRBJ1-4, with D uncertain. The CDR3 loop spans 14 amino acids. Between the trimmed V and J ends, which lost 7 bases and 4 bases, there was a span of 13 bases. Germline V gene lookup returns CDR1 MDHEN and CDR2 SYDVKM.

CDR3 nucleotides: TGTGCCAGCAGCCGGGGACTAGCGGGTAATGAGCAGTTCTTC. This sequence encodes CASSRGLAGNEQFF. The chain carries TRBV7-2 and TRBJ2-1, with TRBD2 identical over 12 bases. The V segment lost 5 bases and the J segment 7 bases; nucleotides outside the gene matches: 3. Germline assignment: CDR1 SGHTA and CDR2 FQGNSA. The CDR3 contains 14 residues.

Many counts were recorded for this clonotype. The genes are TRBV2 and TRBJ1-2; 10 bases agree with TRBD1. The CDR3 length is 13 residues. CDR1 is SNHLY, CDR2 FYNNEI, per germline. V was pared by 6 bases and J by 4 bases, with 2 bases of the junction left unmatched. The CDR3 sequence: CASRGDRGYGYTF. The CDR3 coding sequence is TGTGCCAGCAGGGGGGACAGGGGCTATGGCTACACCTTC.

This clonotype was counted many times. This sequence joins TRBV27 and TRBJ1-1; TRBD1 matches at 8 bases. Germline V lookup: CDR1 MNHEY, CDR2 SMNVEV (reference sequence). Trimming removed 3 bases from V and 10 bases from J; junction bases left unmatched: 7. The CDR3 has 13 residues. CDR3 sequence reads: CASSFNTGGLAFF. The CDR3 DNA follows: TGTGCCAGCAGTTTCAACACAGGGGGGTTAGCTTTCTTT.

Comment on this clonotype: Germline and junction disagree at one end, which may indicate a read error. The chain couples TRBV27 to TRBJ1-5; D perhaps matches TRBD1 (5 bases). Germline V gene lookup returns CDR1 MNHEY and CDR2 SMNVEV (reference sequence). There are 14 residues in the CDR3. CDR3 protein: CASSISRQNQPQHF. In DNA form, the CDR3 reads TGTGCCAGCAGTATATCAAGACAGAATCAGCCCCAGCATTTT.

This clonotype has only a few counts. The chain is built from TRBV6-1 and TRBJ1-3; no clear D. The CDR3 spans 15 residues. The germline V and J ends were trimmed by 6 bases and 1 base, with 13 bases remaining between them. Germline values: CDR1 MNHNS, CDR2 SASEGT. CDR3 bases: TGTGCCAGCAGAGAACAGAGTGTTTCTGGAAACACCATATATTTT. Translation: CASREQSVSGNTIYF.

This clonotype was detected ten times or more. The chain combines TRBV28 with TRBJ2-3; the D gene is possibly TRBD1 (5 bases). V lost 6 bases, J lost 3 bases, and 13 bases lay in between. Germline lookup yields CDR1 MDHEN and CDR2 SYDVKM. CDR3 size: 14 residues. The CDR3 loop reads CASRGRSLTDTQYF. The CDR3, as DNA: TGTGCCAGCAGGGGGCGGTCGTTGACAGATACGCAGTATTTT. The complete variable domain, with remaining parts taken from reference TRBV28 and TRBJ2-3, reads DVKVTQSSRYLVKRTGEKVFLECVQDMDHENMFWYRQDPGLGLRLIYFSYDVKMKEKGDIPEGYSVSREKKERFSLILESASTNQTSMYLCASRGRSLTDTQYFGPGTRLTVL.

This clonotype was recorded at least ten times. This chain links TRBV7-3 with TRBJ2-3; a possible D gene is TRBD1 (6 bases). The V and J ends lost 5 bases and 6 bases respectively, with 12 bases between them. This CDR3 has 13 residues. In germline, CDR1 is SGHTA, CDR2 FQGTGA. The CDR3 region has the DNA TGTGCCAGCAGCGACAACAGGGCGGATACGCAGTATTTT. It encodes CASSDNRADTQYF.

In this sample, this clonotype turned up many times. The chain uses TRBV7-2 and TRBJ2-3; unclear D gene. CDR3 length equals 14 residues. V was cut by 2 bases and J by 5 bases, with 11 bases left in between. Per the germline V gene, CDR1 is SGHTA and CDR2 is FQGNSA. CDR3: CASSLRYVGDTQYF. Here the CDR3 DNA reads TGTGCCAGCAGCTTACGCTATGTCGGAGATACGCAGTATTTT.

J is TRBJ2-1 and V is TRBV20-1, with 11 bases identical to TRBD2. This CDR3 spans 16 amino acids. Per the germline V gene, CDR1 is DFQATT and CDR2 is SNEGSKA (reference sequence). The V segment lost 3 bases and the J segment 4 bases; nucleotides outside the gene matches: 8. CDR3 in DNA: TGCAGTGCTAGGGGGACTAGCGGCAGGGGGTACAATGAGCAGTTCTTC. Protein sequence: CSARGTSGRGYNEQFF.

At least ten counts were recorded for this clonotype. The chain carries TRBV5-1 and TRBJ1-1; D possibly corresponds to TRBD1 (6 bases). Trimming removed 4 bases at V and 1 base at J, with 14 bases between. CDR3 length equals 15 residues. The V gene's germline CDR1 is SGHRS and CDR2 YFSETQ. CDR3: CASSGGTSGNTEAFF. CDR3 nucleotides: TGCGCCAGCAGCGGGGGGACAAGTGGGAACACTGAAGCTTTCTTT. The whole variable domain, filled in from reference TRBV5-1 and TRBJ1-1, reads KAGVTQTPRYLIKTRGQQVTLSCSPISGHRSVSWYQQTPGQGLQFLFEYFSETQRNKGNFPGRFSGRQFSNSRSEMNVSTLELGDSALYLCASSGGTSGNTEAFFGQGTRLTVV.

The rearrangement links TRBV9 to TRBJ2-1; D may match TRBD1 or TRBD2 (5 bases each). This CDR3 has 16 amino acids. Between the trimmed V and J ends, which lost 3 bases and 6 bases, there was a span of 19 bases. Germline-derived CDR1 and CDR2 are SGDLS and YYNGEE. The CDR3 spells CASSEIGGGTVNEQFF. In DNA form, the CDR3 reads TGTGCCAGCAGCGAGATTGGGGGTGGGACGGTCAATGAGCAGTTCTTC.

This clonotype showed up just a few times. The chain has TRBV9 and TRBJ2-2, with D perhaps given as TRBD1 or TRBD2 (5 bases each). The CDR3 is 15 amino acids. The V gene lost 0 bases and the J gene lost 6 bases, with 12 bases spanning the gap. CDR1 and CDR2 (germline): SGDLS, YYNGEE. DNA of the CDR3: TGTGCCAGCAGCGTAGAAGGGGTGGGGGCCGGGGAGCTGTTTTTT. This encodes CASSVEGVGAGELFF.

There are many counts of this clonotype. The chain carries TRBV20-1 and TRBJ2-3, with D possibly matching TRBD1 (6 bases). Germline V CDR1 and CDR2: DFQATT, SNEGSKA (reference sequence). Trimming cost V 6 bases and J 5 bases, with 21 bases left between them. This CDR3 contains 15 residues. The CDR3 region has the DNA TGCAGTGCAACTGGGGGCTTCCAAGGGGGAGATACGCAGTATTTT. Protein: CSATGGFQGGDTQYF.

In this sample, this clonotype turned up many times. The chain combines TRBV18 with TRBJ2-7; perhaps TRBD1 as D (5 bases). From germline, CDR1 is KGHSH and CDR2 LQKENI. This CDR3 comprises 14 residues. V was clipped by 4 bases and J by 3 bases, with 13 bases between them. The chain's CDR3 is CASSLQGRLYEQYF. Written as DNA, the CDR3 is TGTGCCAGCTCACTCCAGGGCCGACTCTACGAGCAGTACTTC.

This clonotype was counted at least ten times. The chain links TRBV11-2 to TRBJ2-2, with a possible D match to TRBD2 (6 bases). The V end was cut by 7 bases, the J end by 2 bases, with 17 bases between. Germline V gives CDR1 SGHAT, CDR2 FQNNGV. This CDR3 has 16 residues. CDR3 DNA: TGTGCCAGCACCCGCCTCCGACTAGGCAACACCGGGGAGCTGTTTTTT. Protein: CASTRLRLGNTGELFF.

This clonotype was recorded at least ten times. The chain couples TRBV6-2 or TRBV6-3 to TRBJ2-7; D possibly corresponds to TRBD2 (6 bases). The CDR3 has 14 amino acids. The germline V gene has CDR1 MNHEY and CDR2 SVGEGT. Trimming stripped 9 bases from V and 6 bases from J, with 21 bases between. CDR3 amino acids: CASRQWGETSEQYF. The CDR3 bases are TGTGCCAGTCGTCAATGGGGGGAGACGAGCGAGCAGTACTTC.

The CDR3 region is CASSEYRTSGGRETQYF. The DNA for the CDR3 is TGTGCCAGCAGTGAATATCGGACTAGCGGGGGCCGGGAGACCCAGTACTTC. The rearrangement joins TRBV7-2 to TRBJ2-5; TRBD2 matches at 13 bases. This CDR3 region has 17 residues. With V trimmed by 6 bases and J by 5 bases, 12 bases remained unmatched. Germline lookup yields CDR1 SGHTA and CDR2 FQGNSA. Full variable domain (missing parts from reference TRBV7-2 and TRBJ2-5): GAGVSQSPSNKVTEKGKDVELRCDPISGHTALYWYRQSLGQGLEFLIYFQGNSAPDKSGLPSDRFSAERTGGSVSTLTIQRTQQEDSAVYLCASSEYRTSGGRETQYFGPGTRLLVL.

The chain recombines TRBV24-1 with TRBJ2-3, with 7 positions matching TRBD1. CDR3 size: 11 residues. V shed 7 bases, J shed 10 bases, and the junction held 4 bases outside the gene matches. Germline CDR1 reads KGHDR; CDR2 reads SFDVKD. The CDR3 is CATSQGDPQYF. The CDR3 nucleotides are TGTGCCACCAGCCAGGGGGATCCGCAGTATTTT.

In this sample, this clonotype turned up a few times. J is TRBJ2-7 and V is TRBV6-2 or TRBV6-3; perhaps TRBD1 as D (5 bases). This CDR3 contains 14 residues. Germline-derived CDR1 and CDR2 are MNHEY and SVGEGT. Between the trimmed V and J ends, which lost 0 bases and 7 bases, there was a span of 13 bases. The CDR3 spells CASSYSGVSGEQYF. In DNA, the CDR3 is TGTGCCAGCAGTTACTCAGGGGTGTCGGGTGAGCAGTACTTC.

This clonotype was counted only a few times. This clone may be a read error of a much larger clone one base away. V gene TRBV7-2 combines with J gene TRBJ2-1; possibly TRBD1 for D (6 bases). This CDR3 is built from 15 residues. V gave up 3 bases and J gave up 9 bases, with 18 bases separating them. CDR1 and CDR2 from the germline V gene are SGHTA and FQGNSA. This CDR3 reads CASSLDTGRAAEQFF. The CDR3 nucleotides are TGTGCCAGCAGCTTGGATACAGGGCGTGCGGCTGAGCAGTTCTTC. The full variable domain, in which reference TRBV7-2 and TRBJ2-1 provide the parts outside the CDR3, is GAGVSQSPSNKVTEKGKDVELRCDPISGHTALYWYRQSLGQGLEFLIYFQGNSAPDKSGLPSDRFSAERTGGSVSTLTIQRTQQEDSAVYLCASSLDTGRAAEQFFGPGTRLTVL.

This clonotype was counted ten times or more. The chain links TRBV24-1 to TRBJ1-1; no firm D call. The CDR3 consists of 16 residues. Germline CDR1 reads KGHDR; CDR2 reads SFDVKD. Trimming removed 0 bases at V and 0 bases at J, with 10 bases between. In DNA form, the CDR3 reads TGTGCCACCAGTGATTTGCAGTGTAGCATGAACACTGAAGCTTTCTTT. This encodes CATSDLQCSMNTEAFF.

This clonotype was counted a few times. V gene TRBV29-1 combines with J gene TRBJ1-2; the D is unclear. The CDR3 runs 11 residues. The V gene's germline CDR1 is SQVTM and CDR2 ANQGSEA. Trimming removed 3 bases at V and 4 bases at J, with 6 bases between. CDR3 bases: TGCAGCGTTGATAGGGCCTATGGCTACACCTTC. Protein product: CSVDRAYGYTF.

Many counts were recorded for this clonotype. The chain uses TRBV2 and TRBJ2-1; possibly TRBD1 or TRBD2 for D (5 bases each). The CDR3 covers 13 residues. Germline V gene data show CDR1 as SNHLY and CDR2 as FYNNEI. Trimming stripped 4 bases from V and 9 bases from J, with 13 bases between. CDR3 amino acids: CASSADPGTEQFF. In nucleotides, the CDR3 is TGTGCCAGCAGTGCGGATCCTGGGACTGAGCAGTTCTTC.